This T cell receptor (beta chain) was sequenced for a study of cytomegalovirus exposure and HLA in healthy donors. Overall study context: In an earlier analysis, 90 million to 120 million unique TCR beta sequences were found from 200 million or so T cells. Some 90 million unique TCRs from HLA-typed donors were held in an early data release. Points from the study as a whole: Three CMV-associated chains proved CMV antigen-specific in vitro.

V shed 0 bases and J shed 12 bases, with 10 bases lying between them. In germline, CDR1 is MGHRA, CDR2 YSYEKL. The length of the CDR3 is 12 residues. PCR primers comprised 60 Vbeta and 13 Jbeta primers. Using immunoSEQ multiplex PCR, the repertoire was profiled, and TCRdb retains in-frame clones only, with some absent. The listing contains about 200,000 clones. In the case of this clone: Its target is not known.

The TCR originated in a boy between 10 and 17 years old in good health and CMV-seronegative. The V and J genes are TRBV4-1 and TRBJ2-3, with D possibly TRBD2 on 6 matching bases. Sequencing was carried out using PBMCs. CDR3 coding DNA: TGCGCCAGCAGCCAAGATCTCGGGGGACAGTATTTT. Translating it yields CASSQDLGGQYF.